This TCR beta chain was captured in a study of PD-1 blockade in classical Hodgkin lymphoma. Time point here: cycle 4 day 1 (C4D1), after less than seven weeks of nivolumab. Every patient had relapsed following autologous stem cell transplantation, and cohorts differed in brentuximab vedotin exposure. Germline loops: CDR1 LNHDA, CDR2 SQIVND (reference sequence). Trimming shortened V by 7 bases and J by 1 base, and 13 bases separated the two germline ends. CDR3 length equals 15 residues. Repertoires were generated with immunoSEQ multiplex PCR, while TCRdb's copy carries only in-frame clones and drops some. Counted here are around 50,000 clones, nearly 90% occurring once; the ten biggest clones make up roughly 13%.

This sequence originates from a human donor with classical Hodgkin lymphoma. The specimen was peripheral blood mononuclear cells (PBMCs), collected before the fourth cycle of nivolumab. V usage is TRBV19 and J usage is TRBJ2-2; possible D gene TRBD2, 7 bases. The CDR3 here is CASTQGRVNTGELFF. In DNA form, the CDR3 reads TGTGCCAGTACCCAGGGGAGGGTGAACACCGGGGAGCTGTTTTTT.